This paragraph covers one T cell receptor (beta chain) sequence. Its target is not known. The germline V gene has CDR1 MNHNS and CDR2 SASEGT. CDR3 size: 15 residues. 5'RACE template switching built TCR beta cDNA with unique molecular identifiers. TCRdb reprocessed the 5' RACE reads, keeping one entry per CDR3 protein, no DNA. This sample contains fewer than 400,000 distinct CDR3 sequences. The data originate from a study of T cells expressing NK-cell markers. Findings and limits, study-wide: CD8+ T cells in roughly six donors included dominant NKG2C+ clonotypes at about 1.0-8%.

This TCR was recovered from a man aged 18 to 70 in good health. The sequenced material came from blood T cells: a sorted CD56 or NKG2C T cell subset, CD4+ or CD8+ T cells, or bulk PBMC T cells (not recorded which). The rearrangement links TRBV6-1 to TRBJ1-6; the TCRdb D gene call, TRBD1, has no DNA to confirm it. CDR3 amino acids: CASSESGTKYSPLHF.